The 3 T cell receptor beta chains below come from one sample, sequenced in a study of cytomegalovirus exposure and HLA in healthy donors. 60 Vbeta and 13 Jbeta primers were used in PCR. This table comes from immunoSEQ multiplex PCR, and its TCRdb copy is limited to in-frame clones, with some not included. The top ten clones hold about 2% of a sample with 150,000 to 200,000 clones, 80% to 85% of them seen once. What was sequenced was PBMCs. The receptor source for this set is a human donor in good health.

The chain carries TRBV7-9 and TRBJ2-7, with TRBD1 matching over 9 bases. Germline V gene sequence: CDR1 SEHNR, CDR2 FQNEAQ (reference sequence). This CDR3 spans 14 amino acids. V shed 4 bases and J 6 bases; nucleotides not matched to a gene: 7. As DNA, the CDR3 is TGTGCCAGCAGCTGGGACAGGGCGGGGGTCGAGCAGTACTTC. This gives the protein CASSWDRAGVEQYF.

This chain's CDR3 is CASSLVRGTEAFF. CDR3 sequence (DNA): TGTGCCAGCAGCTTAGTGCGGGGGACTGAAGCTTTCTTT. The rearrangement joins TRBV11-3 to TRBJ1-1; weak D call: TRBD1 (5 bases). V lost 1 base and J lost 5, with 8 bases in between. CDR1 and CDR2 (germline): SGHNT, YENEEA. The CDR3 consists of 13 residues.

In its sample, this clone was seen a few times. The V call is TRBV15, the J call TRBJ1-5, with D possibly being TRBD1 (5 bases). The ends were cut back, 0 bases at V and 0 bases at J, with 9 bases in the middle. The CDR3 sequence is 16 residues long. Germline V gene data show CDR1 as LNHNV and CDR2 as YYDKDF (reference sequence). The CDR3 sequence is CATSRDGGDSNQPQHF. In nucleotides, the CDR3 is TGTGCCACCAGCAGAGATGGGGGGGATAGCAATCAGCCCCAGCATTTT.